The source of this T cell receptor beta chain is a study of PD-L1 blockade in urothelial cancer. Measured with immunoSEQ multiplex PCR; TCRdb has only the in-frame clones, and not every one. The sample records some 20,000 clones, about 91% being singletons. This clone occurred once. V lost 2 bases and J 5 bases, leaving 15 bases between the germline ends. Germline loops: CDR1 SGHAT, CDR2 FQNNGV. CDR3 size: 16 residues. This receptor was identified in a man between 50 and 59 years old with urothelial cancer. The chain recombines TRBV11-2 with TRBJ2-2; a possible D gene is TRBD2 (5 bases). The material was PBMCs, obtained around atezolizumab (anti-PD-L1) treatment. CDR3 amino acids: CASSLPTSYGTGELFF. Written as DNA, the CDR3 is TGTGCCAGCAGCTTACCTACTAGTTATGGAACCGGGGAGCTGTTTTTT.